The present entry profiles one T cell receptor beta chain with its context. The antigen it recognizes is unknown. No much larger clone exists at a distance of one base, and base qualities are not known. The germline V gene sets CDR1 to SGHDN and CDR2 to FVKESK. After removal of 8 bases from V and 0 bases from J, the junction retains 3 bases not matched to a gene. The CDR3 starts with the cysteine, ends with the phenylalanine, and has 13 residues. The sequence is cut down to CDR3 DNA, 39 bases in frame from base 1. Each collaborating institution followed its own protocols to collect whole blood in K2EDTA tubes. For TCRbeta analysis, collaborator samples were shipped as frozen whole blood, as isolated PBMCs, or as DNA extracted from either sample type. This specimen belongs to a study of blood T cell repertoires in COVID-19 (dated by TCRdb to 2019 to 2021). Background for the entire study: The collaborator samples originated in the United States, Italy and Spain and spanned the acute and convalescent phases of COVID-19. The samples were drawn from two sources: the first 160 participants of the ongoing ImmuneRACE study, and some 1,300 subjects contributed by 6 global collaborators. The material from the prospective study consisted of cDNA or gDNA derived from T cells, B-cell-depleted T cells, or PBMCs. Subjects who had been exposed to COVID-19, were actively infected with it, or had recovered from it provided the deeply sampled blood TCRbeta repertoires that made up the dataset. Where available, HLA class I and class II types were obtained from metadata supplied by the sample provider rather than from assay-based typing. The repertoires were released in a freely available public database intended as a resource for research on the immune response to SARS-CoV-2. The sample metadata nearly always contained a de-identified subject ID, COVID-19 status, age in years and sex.

Results and caveats for the whole study, not just this receptor: The quantity of clinical and demographic metadata differed by source and by participant and was supplied without curation.

TCRbeta CDR3 regions were amplified from genomic DNA by means of the immunoSEQ Assay, a bias-controlled multiplex PCR. The study's processing was this. The number of nucleated cells in each sample was estimated by amplification of reference gene primers within the assay. To quantify the absolute abundance of each unique TCRbeta CDR3 rearrangement, sequence reads were collapsed and filtered. For each sample, productive Simpson clonality was calculated as the square root of Simpson's diversity index across productive rearrangements. TCRdb limited this immuneACCESS table to in-frame rearrangements with V and J called. A share of clones is missing; checked studies link under half to unresolved V genes, and the rest is unexplained. That table is the source of V, J and clone size, and D and trimming were worked out from the DNA. In all, the sample holds about 140,000 clones, and roughly four fifths of those were seen once. More than 3.5% of the sample goes to the ten largest clones.

Sequenced material: peripheral blood. The V gene is TRBV14 and the J gene is TRBJ2-5, with 7 bases in between that match TRBD1. The TCR originated in a woman aged 55-70 years with acute or convalescent COVID-19. DNA sequence: TGTGCCAGCGCCAGGGGGTACCAAGAGACCCAGTACTTC. This is translated as CASARGYQETQYF.